This record concerns one T cell receptor (beta chain) sequence. Its antigen is unidentified. The source of the sample is a study of T cells in Graves' hyperthyroidism and ophthalmopathy. Study-level findings and limits: Most thyroid clonotypes expanded above 0.001 appeared in blood too.

RNA transcripts were the template for amplifying TCR beta CDR3 regions. The HTBI set primed first-round TCR CDR3 RT-PCR. TCRdb re-called the multiplex PCR reads through MiXCR, storing one row per CDR3 protein. The sample carries roughly 750,000 distinct CDR3 sequences, about a sixth recorded once. The germline V gene encodes CDR1 MNHNS and CDR2 SASEGT. The V segment lost 8 bases and the J segment 5 bases; nucleotides outside the gene matches: 12. This CDR3 spans 15 amino acids. The TCR originated in a man aged 18 to 30 with Graves' hyperthyroidism. This chain uses TRBV6-1 with TRBJ2-7; 10 bases are shared with TRBD2. Material: blood. As DNA, the CDR3 is TGTGCCAGCCCGGGACTGGGACTAGCGTCGCACGAGCAGTACTTC. Its protein product is CASPGLGLASHEQYF.